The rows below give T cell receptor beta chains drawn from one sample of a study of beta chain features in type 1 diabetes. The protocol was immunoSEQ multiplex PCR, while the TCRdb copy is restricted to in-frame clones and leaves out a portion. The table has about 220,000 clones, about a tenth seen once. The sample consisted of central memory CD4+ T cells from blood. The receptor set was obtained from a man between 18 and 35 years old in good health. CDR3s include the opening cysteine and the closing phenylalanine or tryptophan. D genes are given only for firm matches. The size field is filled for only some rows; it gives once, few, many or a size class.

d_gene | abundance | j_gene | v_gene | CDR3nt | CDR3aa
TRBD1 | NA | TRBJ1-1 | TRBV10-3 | TGTGCCATCAGTGAGTCGCGACAGGGCAACACTGAAGCTTTCTTT | CAISESRQGNTEAFF
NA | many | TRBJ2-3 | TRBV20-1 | TGCAGTGCGGTAGTCGCAGATACGCAGTATTTT | CSAVVADTQYF
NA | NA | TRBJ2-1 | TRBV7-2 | TGTGCCAGCAGCTACAGGGCCTACGGCAATGAGCAGTTCTTC | CASSYRAYGNEQFF
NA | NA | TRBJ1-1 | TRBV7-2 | TGTGCCAGCAGCTTGGGCGGGGGAGCAGGTGAAGCTTTCTTT | CASSLGGGAGEAFF
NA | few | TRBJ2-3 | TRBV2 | TGTGCCAGCACAGAGCCCTCTAGCACAGATACGCAGTATTTT | CASTEPSSTDTQYF
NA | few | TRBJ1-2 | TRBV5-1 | TGCGCCAGCAGCGTGACAACACAGGGCTCCTATGGCTACACCTTC | CASSVTTQGSYGYTF
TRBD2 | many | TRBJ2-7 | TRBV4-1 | TGCGCCAGCAGCCAAGTAATCTTCCAGCGGGAGCTTGCCGGGCAGTACTTC | CASSQVIFQRELAGQYF
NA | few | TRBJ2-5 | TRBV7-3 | TGTGCCAGCAGCTCGACCCCGGCGGAGACCCAGTACTTC | CASSSTPAETQYF
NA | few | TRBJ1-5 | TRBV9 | TGTGCCAGCAGCGTAGCTGGAGCCAGCAATCAGCCCCAGCATTTT | CASSVAGASNQPQHF
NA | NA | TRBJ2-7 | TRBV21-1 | TGTGCCAGCCGGACAGGGGGTATCGGCACCTACGAGCAGTACTTC | CASRTGGIGTYEQYF
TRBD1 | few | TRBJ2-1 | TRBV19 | TGTGCCAGTAGTAAAAACAGGGGGCTCTATGACAATGAGCAGTTCTTC | CASSKNRGLYDNEQFF
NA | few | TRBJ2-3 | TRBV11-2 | TGTGCCAGCAGCCCCTTGGGCGGCGCCCTTGCGCAGTATTTT | CASSPLGGALAQYF
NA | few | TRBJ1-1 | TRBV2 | TGTGCCAGCAGTGTTTTCATCGAAGCTTTCTTT | CASSVFIEAFF
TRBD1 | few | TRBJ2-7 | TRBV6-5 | TGTGCCAGCAGATTGACAGGGAGTCTTTCCTACGAGCAGTACTTC | CASRLTGSLSYEQYF
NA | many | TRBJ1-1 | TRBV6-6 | TGTGCCAGCAGTCTGGCGAACACTGAAGCTTTCTTT | CASSLANTEAFF
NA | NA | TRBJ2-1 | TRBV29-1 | TGCAGCGTTAGACGGACCACCTACAATGAGCAGTTCTTC | CSVRRTTYNEQFF
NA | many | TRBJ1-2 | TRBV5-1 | TGCGCCAGCAGCTCAGGACAGTCGAACTATGGCTACACCTTC | CASSSGQSNYGYTF
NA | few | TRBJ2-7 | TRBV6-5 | TGTGCCAGCAGCCGGCAGGGTGTCTACGAGCAGTACTTC | CASSRQGVYEQYF
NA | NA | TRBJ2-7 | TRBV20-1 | TGCAGTGCTAGCCTCTACGAGCAGTACTTC | CSASLYEQYF
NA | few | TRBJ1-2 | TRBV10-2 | TGCGCCAGCAGTCCGATCGTTCCGAACTATGGCTACACCTTC | CASSPIVPNYGYTF
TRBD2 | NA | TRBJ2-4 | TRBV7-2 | TGTGCCAGCAGCTTAGAGAGCAGCGGGGTAGACAGCCTGAAAAACATTCAGTACTTC | CASSLESSGVDSLKNIQYF
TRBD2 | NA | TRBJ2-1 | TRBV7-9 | TGTGCCAGCAGCCGGACTAGCGGCAATGAGCAGTTCTTC | CASSRTSGNEQFF
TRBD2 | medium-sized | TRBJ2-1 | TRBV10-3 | TGTGCCACCAGCCTAGGGACTAGCGGGGGCAACAATGAGCAGTTCTTC | CATSLGTSGGNNEQFF
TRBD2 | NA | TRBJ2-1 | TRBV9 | TGTGCCAGCAGCGTCAACCCTAGCGGAGCCACCTACAATGAGCAGTTCTTC | CASSVNPSGATYNEQFF
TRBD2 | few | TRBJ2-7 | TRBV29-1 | TGCAGCGTTGCGGGCCTAGCGGACACCTACGAGCAGTACTTC | CSVAGLADTYEQYF
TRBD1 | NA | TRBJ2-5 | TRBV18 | TGTGCCAGCTCACCGGGACAGGGGACCCGGCAAGAGACCCAGTACTTC | CASSPGQGTRQETQYF
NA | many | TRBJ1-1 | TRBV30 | TGTGCCTGGTCTTCCCTTCGGAACACTGAAGCTTTCTTT | CAWSSLRNTEAFF
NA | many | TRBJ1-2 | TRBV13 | TGTGCCAGCAGCTTAGCCAGGGGCGATGGCTACACCTTC | CASSLARGDGYTF